This T cell receptor beta chain was sequenced during a study of cytomegalovirus exposure and HLA in healthy donors. A multiplex PCR was run with 60 Vbeta primers and 13 Jbeta primers. The data were produced by immunoSEQ multiplex PCR, yet TCRdb's version contains in-frame clones alone and is incomplete. The sample includes 50,000 to 60,000 clones, about three quarters seen only once; the top ten take 2.5% to 3%. The source of this sequence is a woman aged 40 to 50 in good health and CMV-seropositive. The specimen sequenced was PBMCs.

CDR3 DNA: TGTGCCTGGAGTTGGCAGGGCTACGAGCAGTACTTC. Protein sequence: CAWSWQGYEQYF. The chain recombines TRBV30 with TRBJ2-7, with a possible D match to TRBD1 (5 bases). This CDR3 is 12 amino acids long. The germline V and J ends were trimmed by 2 bases and 3 bases, with 8 bases remaining between them. Germline CDR1 reads GTSNPN; CDR2 reads SVGIG (reference sequence).